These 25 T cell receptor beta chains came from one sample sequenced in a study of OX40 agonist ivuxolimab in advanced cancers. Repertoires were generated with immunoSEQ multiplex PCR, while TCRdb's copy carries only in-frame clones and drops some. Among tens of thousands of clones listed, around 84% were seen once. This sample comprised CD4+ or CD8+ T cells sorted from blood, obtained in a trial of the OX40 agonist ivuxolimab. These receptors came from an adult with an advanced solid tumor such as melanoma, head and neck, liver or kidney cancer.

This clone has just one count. The DNA of the CDR3 is TGTGCCAGCAGCCTCGCAGGGAGTAGCTACGAGCAGTACTTC. Translation gives CASSLAGSSYEQYF. This chain joins TRBV7-9 and TRBJ2-7; tentatively, D is TRBD1 or TRBD2 (5 bases each). Trimming removed 5 bases at V and 3 bases at J, with 14 bases between. CDR3 length equals 14 residues. CDR1 is SEHNR and CDR2 is FQNEAQ in the germline V gene (reference sequence).

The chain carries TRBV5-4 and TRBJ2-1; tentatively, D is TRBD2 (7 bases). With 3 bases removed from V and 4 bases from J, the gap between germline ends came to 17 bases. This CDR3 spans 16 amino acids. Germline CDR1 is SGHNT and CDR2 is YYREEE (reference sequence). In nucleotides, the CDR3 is TGTGCCAGCAGCTCACCCTCGGGGGGCCAATACAATGAGCAGTTCTTC. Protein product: CASSSPSGGQYNEQFF.

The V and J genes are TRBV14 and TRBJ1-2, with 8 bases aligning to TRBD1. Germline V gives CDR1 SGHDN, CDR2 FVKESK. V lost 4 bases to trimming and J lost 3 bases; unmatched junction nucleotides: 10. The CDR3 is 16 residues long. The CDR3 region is CASSLSGQGLHYGYTF. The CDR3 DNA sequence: TGTGCCAGCAGCCTCTCCGGACAGGGCTTGCACTATGGCTACACCTTC.

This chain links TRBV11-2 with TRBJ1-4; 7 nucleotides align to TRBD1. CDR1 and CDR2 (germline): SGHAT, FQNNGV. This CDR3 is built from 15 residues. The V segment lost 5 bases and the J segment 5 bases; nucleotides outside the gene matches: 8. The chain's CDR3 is CASSQQGLQNEKLFF. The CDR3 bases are TGTGCCAGCAGCCAACAGGGGCTTCAGAATGAAAAACTGTTTTTT.

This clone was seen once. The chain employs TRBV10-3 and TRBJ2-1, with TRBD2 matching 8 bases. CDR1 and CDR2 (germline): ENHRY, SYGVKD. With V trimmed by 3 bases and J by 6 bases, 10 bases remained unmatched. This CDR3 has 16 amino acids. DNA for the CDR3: TGTGCCATCAGTGATAACCGGGAGGGCCGAATCAATGAGCAGTTCTTC. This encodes CAISDNREGRINEQFF.

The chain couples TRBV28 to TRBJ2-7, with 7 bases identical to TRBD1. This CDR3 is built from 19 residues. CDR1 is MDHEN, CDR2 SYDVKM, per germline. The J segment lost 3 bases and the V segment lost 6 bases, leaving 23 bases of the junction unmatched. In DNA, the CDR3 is TGTGCCAGCAGCCTCAGTTTTCCGGACACCGGGACAGTTGACTACGAGCAGTACTTC. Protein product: CASSLSFPDTGTVDYEQYF.

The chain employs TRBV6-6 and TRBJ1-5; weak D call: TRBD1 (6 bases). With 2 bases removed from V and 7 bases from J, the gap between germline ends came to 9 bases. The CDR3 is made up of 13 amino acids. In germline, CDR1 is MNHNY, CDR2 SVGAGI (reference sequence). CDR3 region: CASSYDRTQPQHF. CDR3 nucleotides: TGTGCCAGCAGTTACGACAGGACCCAGCCCCAGCATTTT.

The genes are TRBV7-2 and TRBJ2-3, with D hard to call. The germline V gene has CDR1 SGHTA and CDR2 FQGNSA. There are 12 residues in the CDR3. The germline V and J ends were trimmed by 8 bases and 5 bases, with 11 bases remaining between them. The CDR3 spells CASAEALDTQYF. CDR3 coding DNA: TGTGCCAGCGCCGAGGCACTAGATACGCAGTATTTT. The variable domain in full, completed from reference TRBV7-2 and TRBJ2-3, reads GAGVSQSPSNKVTEKGKDVELRCDPISGHTALYWYRQSLGQGLEFLIYFQGNSAPDKSGLPSDRFSAERTGGSVSTLTIQRTQQEDSAVYLCASAEALDTQYFGPGTRLTVL.

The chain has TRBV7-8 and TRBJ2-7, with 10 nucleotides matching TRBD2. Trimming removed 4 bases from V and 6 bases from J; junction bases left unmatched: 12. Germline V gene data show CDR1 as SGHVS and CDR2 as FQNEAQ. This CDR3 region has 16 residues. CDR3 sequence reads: CASSYQPGLATGEQYF. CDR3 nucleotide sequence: TGTGCCAGCAGCTACCAACCGGGACTAGCGACGGGCGAGCAGTACTTC.

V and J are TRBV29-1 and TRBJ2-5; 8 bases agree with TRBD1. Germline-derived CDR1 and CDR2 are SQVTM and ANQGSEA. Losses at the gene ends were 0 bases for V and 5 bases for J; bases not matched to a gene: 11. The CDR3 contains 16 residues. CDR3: CSVEEGLGTGYETQYF. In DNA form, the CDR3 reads TGCAGCGTTGAAGAGGGCCTGGGGACAGGATACGAGACCCAGTACTTC.

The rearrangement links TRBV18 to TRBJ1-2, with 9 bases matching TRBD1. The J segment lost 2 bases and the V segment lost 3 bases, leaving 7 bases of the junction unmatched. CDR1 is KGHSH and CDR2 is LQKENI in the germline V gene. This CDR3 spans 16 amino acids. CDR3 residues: CASSPGTGTTNYGYTF. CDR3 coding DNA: TGTGCCAGCTCACCCGGGACAGGGACTACAAACTATGGCTACACCTTC.

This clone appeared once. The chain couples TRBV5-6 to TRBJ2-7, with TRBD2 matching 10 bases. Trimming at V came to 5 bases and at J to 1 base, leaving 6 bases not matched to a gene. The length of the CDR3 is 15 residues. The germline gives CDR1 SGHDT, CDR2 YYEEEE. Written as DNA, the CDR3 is TGTGCCAGCAGATCTAGCGGGAGAGCATCCTACGAGCAGTACTTC. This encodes CASRSSGRASYEQYF.

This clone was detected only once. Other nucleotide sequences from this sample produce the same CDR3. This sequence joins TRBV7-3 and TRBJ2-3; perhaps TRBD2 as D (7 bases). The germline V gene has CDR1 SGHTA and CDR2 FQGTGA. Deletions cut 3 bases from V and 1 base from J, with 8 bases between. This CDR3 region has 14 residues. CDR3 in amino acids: CASSLGGRTDTQYF. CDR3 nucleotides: TGTGCCAGCAGCTTGGGGGGGCGCACAGATACGCAGTATTTT.

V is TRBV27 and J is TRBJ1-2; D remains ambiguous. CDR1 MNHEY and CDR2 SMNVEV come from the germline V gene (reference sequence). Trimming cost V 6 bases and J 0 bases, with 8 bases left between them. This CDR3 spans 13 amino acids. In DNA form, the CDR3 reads TGTGCCAGCAGGGGTGGAACTAACTATGGCTACACCTTC. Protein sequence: CASRGGTNYGYTF.

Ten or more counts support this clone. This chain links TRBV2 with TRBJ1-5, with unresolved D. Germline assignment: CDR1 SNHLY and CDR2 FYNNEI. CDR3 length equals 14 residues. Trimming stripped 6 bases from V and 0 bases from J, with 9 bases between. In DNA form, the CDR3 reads TGTGCCAGCAGAGAAAGGGTTAGCAATCAGCCCCAGCATTTT. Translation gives CASRERVSNQPQHF.

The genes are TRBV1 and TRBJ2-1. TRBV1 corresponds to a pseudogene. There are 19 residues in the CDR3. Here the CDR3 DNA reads TGCACCAGCAGCCAAGTCCCAGATTGCCCGCATAGCTCCTACAATGAGCAGTTCTTC. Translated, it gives CTSSQVPDCPHSSYNEQFF.

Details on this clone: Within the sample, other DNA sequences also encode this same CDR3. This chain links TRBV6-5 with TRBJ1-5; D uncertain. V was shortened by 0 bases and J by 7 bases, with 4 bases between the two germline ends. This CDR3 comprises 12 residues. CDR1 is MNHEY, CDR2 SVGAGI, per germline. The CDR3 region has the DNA TGTGCCAGCAGTTACTCTGGACAGCCCCAGCATTTT. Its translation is CASSYSGQPQHF.

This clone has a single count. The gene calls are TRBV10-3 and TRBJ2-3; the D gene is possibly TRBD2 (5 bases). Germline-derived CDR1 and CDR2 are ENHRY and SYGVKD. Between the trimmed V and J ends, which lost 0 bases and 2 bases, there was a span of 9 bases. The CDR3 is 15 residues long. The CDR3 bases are TGTGCCATCAGTGAGTCCCTAGCAGTCACAGATACGCAGTATTTT. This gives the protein CAISESLAVTDTQYF.

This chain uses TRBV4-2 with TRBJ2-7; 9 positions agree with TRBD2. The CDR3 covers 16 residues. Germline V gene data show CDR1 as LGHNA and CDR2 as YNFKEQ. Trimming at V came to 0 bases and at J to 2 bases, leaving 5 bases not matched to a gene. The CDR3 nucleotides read TGTGCCAGCAGCCAAGATAGGGCTAGCGGGGCCTACGAGCAGTACTTC. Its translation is CASSQDRASGAYEQYF.

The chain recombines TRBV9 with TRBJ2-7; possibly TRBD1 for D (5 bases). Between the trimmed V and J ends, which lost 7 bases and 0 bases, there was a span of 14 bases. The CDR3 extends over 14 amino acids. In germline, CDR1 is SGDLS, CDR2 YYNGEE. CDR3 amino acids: CASSQVKLSYEQYF. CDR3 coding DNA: TGTGCCAGCTCACAGGTAAAACTCTCCTACGAGCAGTACTTC.

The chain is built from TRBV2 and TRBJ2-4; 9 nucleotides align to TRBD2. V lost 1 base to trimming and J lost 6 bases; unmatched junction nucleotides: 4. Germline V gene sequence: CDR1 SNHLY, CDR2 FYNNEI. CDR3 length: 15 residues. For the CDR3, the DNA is TGTGCCAGCAGTGAAGGCGGGAGGGCCGGAAACATTCAGTACTTC. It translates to CASSEGGRAGNIQYF.

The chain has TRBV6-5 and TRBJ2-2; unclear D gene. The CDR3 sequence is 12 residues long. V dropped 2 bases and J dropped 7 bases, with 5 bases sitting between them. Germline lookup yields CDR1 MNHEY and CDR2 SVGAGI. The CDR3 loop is CASSYPSGELFF. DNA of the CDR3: TGTGCCAGCAGTTACCCCAGCGGGGAGCTGTTTTTT.

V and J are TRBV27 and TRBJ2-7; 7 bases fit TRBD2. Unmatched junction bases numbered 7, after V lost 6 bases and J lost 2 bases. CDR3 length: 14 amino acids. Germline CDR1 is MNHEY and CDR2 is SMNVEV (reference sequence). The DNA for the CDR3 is TGTGCCAGCAGCTCGGGGGGTCCCCCCTACGAGCAGTACTTC. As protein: CASSSGGPPYEQYF.

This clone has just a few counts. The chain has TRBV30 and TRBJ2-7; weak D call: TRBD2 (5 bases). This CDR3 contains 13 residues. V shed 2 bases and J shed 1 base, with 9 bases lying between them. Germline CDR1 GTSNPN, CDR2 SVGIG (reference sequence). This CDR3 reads CAWSRTGSYEQYF. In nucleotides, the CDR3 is TGTGCCTGGAGTCGGACTGGATCCTACGAGCAGTACTTC.

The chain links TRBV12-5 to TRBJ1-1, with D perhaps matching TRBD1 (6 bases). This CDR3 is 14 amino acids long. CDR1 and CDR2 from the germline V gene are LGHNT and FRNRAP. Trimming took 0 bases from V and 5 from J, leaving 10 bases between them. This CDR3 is CASGLVPGETEAFF. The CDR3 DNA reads TGTGCTAGTGGTTTGGTACCAGGGGAAACTGAAGCTTTCTTT.